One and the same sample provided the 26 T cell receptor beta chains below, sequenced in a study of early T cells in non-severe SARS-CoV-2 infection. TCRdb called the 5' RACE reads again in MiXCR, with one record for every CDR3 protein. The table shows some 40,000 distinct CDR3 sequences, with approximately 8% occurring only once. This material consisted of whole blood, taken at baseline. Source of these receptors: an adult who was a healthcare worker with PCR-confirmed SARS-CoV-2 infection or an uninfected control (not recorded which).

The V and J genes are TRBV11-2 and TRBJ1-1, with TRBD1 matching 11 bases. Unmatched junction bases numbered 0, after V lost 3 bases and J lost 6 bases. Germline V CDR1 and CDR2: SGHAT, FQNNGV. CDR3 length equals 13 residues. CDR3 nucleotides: TGTGCCAGCAGCTTGGACAGGGGGCCTGAAGCTTTCTTT. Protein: CASSLDRGPEAFF.

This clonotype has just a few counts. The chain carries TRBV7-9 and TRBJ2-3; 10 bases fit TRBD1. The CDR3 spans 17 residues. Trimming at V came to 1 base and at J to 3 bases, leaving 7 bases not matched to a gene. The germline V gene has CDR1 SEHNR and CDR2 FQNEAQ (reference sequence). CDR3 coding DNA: TGTGCCAGCAGCTTAGGGAGACAGGGGGCGAGGACAGATACGCAGTATTTT. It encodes CASSLGRQGARTDTQYF. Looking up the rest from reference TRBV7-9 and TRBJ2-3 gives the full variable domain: DTGVSQNPRHKITKRGQNVTFRCDPISEHNRLYWYRQTLGQGPEFLTYFQNEAQLEKSRLLSDRFSAERPKGSFSTLEIQRTEQGDSAMYLCASSLGRQGARTDTQYFGPGTRLTVL.

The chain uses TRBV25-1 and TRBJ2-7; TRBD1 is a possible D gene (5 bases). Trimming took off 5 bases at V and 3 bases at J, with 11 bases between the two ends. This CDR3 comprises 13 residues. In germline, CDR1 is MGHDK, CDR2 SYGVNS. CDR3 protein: CASSTQRGYEQYF. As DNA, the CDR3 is TGTGCCAGCAGTACCCAAAGGGGCTACGAGCAGTACTTC.

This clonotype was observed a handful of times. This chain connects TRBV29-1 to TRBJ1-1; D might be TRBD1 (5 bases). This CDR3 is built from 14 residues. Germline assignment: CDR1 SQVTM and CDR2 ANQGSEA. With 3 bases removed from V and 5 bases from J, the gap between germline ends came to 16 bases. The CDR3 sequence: CSVEWMGRGTEAFF. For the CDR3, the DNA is TGCAGCGTTGAGTGGATGGGGCGCGGGACTGAAGCTTTCTTT. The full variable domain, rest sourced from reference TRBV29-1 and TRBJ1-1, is SAVISQKPSRDICQRGTSLTIQCQVDSQVTMMFWYRQQPGQSLTLIATANQGSEATYESGFVIDKFPISRPNLTFSTLTVSNMSPEDSSIYLCSVEWMGRGTEAFFGQGTRLTVV.

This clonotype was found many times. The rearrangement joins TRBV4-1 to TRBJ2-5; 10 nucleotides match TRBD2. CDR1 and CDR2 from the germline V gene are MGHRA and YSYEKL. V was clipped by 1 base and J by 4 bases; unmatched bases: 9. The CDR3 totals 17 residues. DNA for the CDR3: TGCGCCAGCAGCCAAGGGCACGGGACTAGCGTTGGAGAGACCCAGTACTTC. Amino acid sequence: CASSQGHGTSVGETQYF.

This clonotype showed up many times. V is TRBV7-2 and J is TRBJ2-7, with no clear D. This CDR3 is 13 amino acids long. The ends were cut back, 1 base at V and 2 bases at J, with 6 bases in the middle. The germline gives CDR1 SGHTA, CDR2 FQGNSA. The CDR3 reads CASSLVVTYEQYF. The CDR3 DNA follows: TGTGCCAGCAGCTTAGTGGTGACCTACGAGCAGTACTTC.

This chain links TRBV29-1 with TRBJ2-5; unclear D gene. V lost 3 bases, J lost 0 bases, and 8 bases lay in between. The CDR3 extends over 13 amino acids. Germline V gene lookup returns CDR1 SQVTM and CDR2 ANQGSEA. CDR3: CSVDGLDQETQYF. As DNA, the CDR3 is TGCAGCGTTGATGGTCTAGACCAAGAGACCCAGTACTTC.

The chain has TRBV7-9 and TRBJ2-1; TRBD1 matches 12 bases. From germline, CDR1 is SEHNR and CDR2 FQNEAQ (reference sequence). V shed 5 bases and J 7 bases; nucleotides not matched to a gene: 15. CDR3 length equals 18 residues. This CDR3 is CASSPGQGARGGGNEQFF. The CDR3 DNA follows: TGTGCCAGCAGCCCGGGACAGGGGGCAAGAGGTGGAGGGAATGAGCAGTTCTTC.

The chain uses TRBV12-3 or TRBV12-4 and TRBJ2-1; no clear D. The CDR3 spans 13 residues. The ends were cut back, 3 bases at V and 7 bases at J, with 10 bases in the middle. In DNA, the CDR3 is TGTGCCAGCAGTTTGGACGGAAGTAATGAGCAGTTCTTC. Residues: CASSLDGSNEQFF.

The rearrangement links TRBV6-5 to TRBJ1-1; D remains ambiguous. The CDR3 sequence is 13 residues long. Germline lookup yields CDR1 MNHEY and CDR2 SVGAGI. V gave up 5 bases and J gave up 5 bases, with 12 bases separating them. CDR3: CASSGFVRTEAFF. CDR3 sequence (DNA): TGTGCCAGCAGTGGGTTCGTGAGGACTGAAGCTTTCTTT.

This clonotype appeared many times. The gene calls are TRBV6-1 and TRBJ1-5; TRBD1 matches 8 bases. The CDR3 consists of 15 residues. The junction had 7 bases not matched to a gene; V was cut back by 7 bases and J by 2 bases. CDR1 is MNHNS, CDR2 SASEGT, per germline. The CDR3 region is CASTRTGLGNQPQHF. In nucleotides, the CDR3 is TGTGCCAGCACCCGGACAGGGCTGGGCAATCAGCCCCAGCATTTT.

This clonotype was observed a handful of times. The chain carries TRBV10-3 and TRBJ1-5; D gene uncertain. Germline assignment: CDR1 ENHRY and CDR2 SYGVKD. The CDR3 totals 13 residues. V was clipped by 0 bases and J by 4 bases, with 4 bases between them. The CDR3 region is CAISESRNQPQHF. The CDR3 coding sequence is TGTGCCATCAGTGAGTCGCGGAATCAGCCCCAGCATTTT.

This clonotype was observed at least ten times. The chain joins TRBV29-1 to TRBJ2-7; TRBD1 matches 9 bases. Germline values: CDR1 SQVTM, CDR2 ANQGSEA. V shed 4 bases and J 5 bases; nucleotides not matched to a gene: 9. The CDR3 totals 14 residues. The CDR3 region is CSVGGDRGSHEQYF. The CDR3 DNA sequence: TGCAGCGTTGGCGGAGACAGGGGGTCCCACGAGCAGTACTTC.

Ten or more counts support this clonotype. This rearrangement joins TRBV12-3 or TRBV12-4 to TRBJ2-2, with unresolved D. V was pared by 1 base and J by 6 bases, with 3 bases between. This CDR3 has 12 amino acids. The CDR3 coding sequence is TGTGCCAGCAGTTTAGGGTCCGGGGAGCTGTTTTTT. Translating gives CASSLGSGELFF.

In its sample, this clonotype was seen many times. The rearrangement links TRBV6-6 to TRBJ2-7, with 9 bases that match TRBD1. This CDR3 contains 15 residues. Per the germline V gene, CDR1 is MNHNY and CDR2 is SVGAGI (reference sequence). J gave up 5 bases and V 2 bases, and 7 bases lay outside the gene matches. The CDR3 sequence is CASSYTGGASDEQYF. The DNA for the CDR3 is TGTGCCAGCAGTTACACAGGGGGCGCATCGGACGAGCAGTACTTC.

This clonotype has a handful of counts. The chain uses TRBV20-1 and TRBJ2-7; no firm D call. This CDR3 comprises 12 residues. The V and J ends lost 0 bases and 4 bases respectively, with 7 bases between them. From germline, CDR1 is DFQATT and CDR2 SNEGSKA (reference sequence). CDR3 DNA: TGCAGTGCTAGAGATGGGCCTTACGAGCAGTACTTC. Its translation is CSARDGPYEQYF.

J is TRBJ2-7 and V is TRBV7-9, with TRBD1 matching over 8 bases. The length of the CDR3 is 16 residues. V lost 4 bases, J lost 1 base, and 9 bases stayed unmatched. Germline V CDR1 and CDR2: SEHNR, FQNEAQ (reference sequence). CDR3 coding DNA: TGTGCCAGCAGCTCTAAAGGGACAGGACTGTCCTACGAGCAGTACTTC. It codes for CASSSKGTGLSYEQYF.

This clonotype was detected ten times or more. This CDR3 reads CASSQVVLAGRSYEQYF. As DNA, the CDR3 is TGCGCCAGCAGCCAAGTGGTACTAGCGGGGCGATCCTACGAGCAGTACTTC. The chain has TRBV4-3 and TRBJ2-7, with 10 bases that match TRBD2. The V gene end was trimmed by 1 base and the J gene end by 1 base; junction bases not matched to a gene: 7. Per germline, CDR1 LGHNA and CDR2 YSLEER. The CDR3 length is 17 residues.

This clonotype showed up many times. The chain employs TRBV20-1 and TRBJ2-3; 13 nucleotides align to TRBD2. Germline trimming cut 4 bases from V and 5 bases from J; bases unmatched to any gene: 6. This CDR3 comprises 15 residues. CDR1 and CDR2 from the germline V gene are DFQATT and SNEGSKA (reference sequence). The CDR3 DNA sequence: TGCAGTGCTACGGGACTAGCGGGGAATGGAGATACGCAGTATTTT. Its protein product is CSATGLAGNGDTQYF.

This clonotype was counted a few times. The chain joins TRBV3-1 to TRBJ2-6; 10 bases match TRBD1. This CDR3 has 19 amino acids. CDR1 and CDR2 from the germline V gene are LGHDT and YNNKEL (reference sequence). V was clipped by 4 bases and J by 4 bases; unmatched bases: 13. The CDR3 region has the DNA TGTGCCAGCAGCCGGTCGACGGGACAGGGGAAAACAGGGGCCAACGTCCTGACTTTC. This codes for CASSRSTGQGKTGANVLTF.

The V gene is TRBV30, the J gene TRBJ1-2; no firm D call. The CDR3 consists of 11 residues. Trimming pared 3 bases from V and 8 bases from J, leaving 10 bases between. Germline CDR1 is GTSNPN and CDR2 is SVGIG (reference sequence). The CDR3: CAWRAGRGYTF. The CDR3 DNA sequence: TGTGCCTGGAGAGCCGGCCGGGGCTACACCTTC.

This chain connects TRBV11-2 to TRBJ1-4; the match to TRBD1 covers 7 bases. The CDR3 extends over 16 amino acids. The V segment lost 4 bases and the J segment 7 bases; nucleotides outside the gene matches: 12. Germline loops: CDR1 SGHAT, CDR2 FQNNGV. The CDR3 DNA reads TGTGCCAGCAGCTATAGCGGACAGGCCTGGGGTGAAAAACTGTTTTTT. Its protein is CASSYSGQAWGEKLFF.

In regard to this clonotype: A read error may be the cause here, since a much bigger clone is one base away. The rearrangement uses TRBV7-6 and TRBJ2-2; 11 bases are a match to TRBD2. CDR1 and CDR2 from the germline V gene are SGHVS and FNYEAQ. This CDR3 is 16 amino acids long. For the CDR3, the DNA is TGTGCCAGCAGCTTAGATAGCGGGGGGGACACCGTGGAGCTGTTTTTT. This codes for CASSLDSGGDTVELFF. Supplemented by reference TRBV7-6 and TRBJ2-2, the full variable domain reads GAGVSQSPRYKVTKRGQDVALRCDPISGHVSLYWYRQALGQGPEFLTYFNYEAQQDKSGLPNDRFSAERPEGSISTLTIQRTEQRDSAMYRCASSLDSGGDTVELFFGEGSRLTVL.

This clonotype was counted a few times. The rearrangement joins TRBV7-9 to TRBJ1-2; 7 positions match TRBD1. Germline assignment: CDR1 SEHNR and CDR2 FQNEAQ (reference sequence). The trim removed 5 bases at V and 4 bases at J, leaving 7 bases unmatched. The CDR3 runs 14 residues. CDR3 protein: CASSMTGRGYGYTF. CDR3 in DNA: TGTGCCAGCAGCATGACAGGGAGAGGCTATGGCTACACCTTC.

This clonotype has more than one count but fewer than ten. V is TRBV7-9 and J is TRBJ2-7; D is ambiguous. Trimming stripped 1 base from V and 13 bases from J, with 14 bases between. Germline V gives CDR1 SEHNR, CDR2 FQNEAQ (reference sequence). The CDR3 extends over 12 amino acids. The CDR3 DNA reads TGTGCCAGCAGCTTAGAGGTTTTTCCACTCTACTTC. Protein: CASSLEVFPLYF.

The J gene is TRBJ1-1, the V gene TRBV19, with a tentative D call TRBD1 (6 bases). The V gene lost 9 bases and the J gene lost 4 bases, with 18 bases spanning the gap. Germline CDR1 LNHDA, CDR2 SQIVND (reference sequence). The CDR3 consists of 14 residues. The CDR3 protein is CASTSPGGLTEAFF. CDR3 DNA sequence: TGTGCCAGCACCTCCCCTGGGGGGCTCACTGAAGCTTTCTTT.